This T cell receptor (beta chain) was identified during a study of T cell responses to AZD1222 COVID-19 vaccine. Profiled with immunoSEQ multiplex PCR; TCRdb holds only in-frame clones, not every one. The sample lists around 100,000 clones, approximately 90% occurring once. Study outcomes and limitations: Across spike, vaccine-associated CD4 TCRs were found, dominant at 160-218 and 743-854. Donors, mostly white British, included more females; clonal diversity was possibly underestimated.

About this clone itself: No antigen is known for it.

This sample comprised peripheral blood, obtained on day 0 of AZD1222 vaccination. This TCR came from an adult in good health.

The DNA for the CDR3 is TGTGCCAGCAGGCAGGGGGCTTCAAGGGTCACTGAAGCTTTCTTT. This codes for CASRQGASRVTEAFF. The chain has TRBV2 and TRBJ1-1, with 8 nucleotides matching TRBD1. J was trimmed by 4 bases and V by 6 bases; bases with no gene match: 10. CDR1 SNHLY and CDR2 FYNNEI come from the germline V gene. The CDR3 extends over 15 amino acids.